A single sample gave rise to the 27 T cell receptor beta chains below, sequenced in a study of long-term antiretroviral therapy in people with HIV. At the survey level, the v3.0 immunoSEQ assay was run. Assay used: immunoSEQ multiplex PCR; TCRdb lists only in-frame clones, some missing. The table records 25,000 to 30,000 clones, 80% to 90% of them present only once. Source: unsorted PBMCs, taken 3 years after starting antiretroviral therapy. The source is a man aged 35 to 55 with HIV.

The genes are TRBV7-2 and TRBJ1-1; maybe TRBD1 (5 bases). The CDR3 covers 14 residues. The germline V and J ends were trimmed by 5 bases and 7 bases, with 17 bases remaining between them. The germline gives CDR1 SGHTA, CDR2 FQGNSA. CDR3 region: CASSPGPGPYEAFF. CDR3 DNA: TGTGCCAGCAGCCCGGGCCCGGGGCCCTATGAAGCTTTCTTT.

The chain is built from TRBV20-1 and TRBJ2-7; 8 bases are a match to TRBD2. The CDR3 has 11 amino acids. Germline V lookup: CDR1 DFQATT, CDR2 SNEGSKA (reference sequence). The V gene end was trimmed by 5 bases and the J gene end by 6 bases; junction bases not matched to a gene: 3. Here the CDR3 reads CSASSGSEQYF. CDR3 coding DNA: TGCAGTGCTTCCAGCGGGAGCGAGCAGTACTTC.

The genes are TRBV5-8 and TRBJ2-7, with D possibly matching TRBD1 (5 bases). The CDR3 is 18 residues long. CDR1 SGHTS and CDR2 YDEGEE come from the germline V gene. V dropped 5 bases and J dropped 4 bases, with 28 bases sitting between them. CDR3 sequence (DNA): TGTGCCAGCAGTTATAACACCCGAGGACACCCCTCGTGGTACGAGCAGTACTTC. It is translated as CASSYNTRGHPSWYEQYF.

The chain recombines TRBV6-5 with TRBJ2-2; TRBD1 aligns across 11 bases. The CDR3 sequence is 14 residues long. V shed 5 bases, J shed 9 bases, and the junction held 5 bases outside the gene matches. Germline lookup yields CDR1 MNHEY and CDR2 SVGAGI. The DNA for the CDR3 is TGTGCCAGCAGTAAAGGACAGGGGGCCTGGGAGCTGTTTTTT. It yields the protein CASSKGQGAWELFF.

This chain uses TRBV19 with TRBJ2-7, with 15 bases aligning to TRBD2. V was clipped by 4 bases and J by 6 bases; unmatched bases: 7. The CDR3 length is 16 residues. Germline values: CDR1 LNHDA, CDR2 SQIVND (reference sequence). CDR3 bases: TGTGCCAGTAGTACCGCACCGGGACTAGCGGGAGGCGAGCAGTACTTC. Translating gives CASSTAPGLAGGEQYF.

V and J are TRBV27 and TRBJ1-2; no clear D. CDR3 length: 13 amino acids. Germline V gives CDR1 MNHEY, CDR2 SMNVEV (reference sequence). Trimming took off 4 bases at V and 4 bases at J, with 10 bases between the two ends. CDR3 loop: CASSSSVVYGYTF. CDR3 in DNA: TGTGCCAGCAGTTCTAGCGTTGTCTATGGCTACACCTTC.

The rearrangement joins TRBV6-5 to TRBJ2-7, with D hard to call. The CDR3 consists of 14 residues. Per germline, CDR1 MNHEY and CDR2 SVGAGI. Trimming shortened V by 2 bases and J by 3 bases, and 11 bases separated the two germline ends. The CDR3 DNA is TGTGCCAGCAGTTACATGGCCAATAACTACGAGCAGTACTTC. It codes for CASSYMANNYEQYF.

The rearrangement joins TRBV6-6 to TRBJ2-4, with no clear D. The length of the CDR3 is 13 residues. CDR1 is MNHNY, CDR2 SVGAGI, per germline (reference sequence). Trimming cost V 6 bases and J 8 bases, with 14 bases left between them. The CDR3 region is CASRTSIGDIQYF. CDR3 nucleotide sequence: TGTGCCAGCAGGACCAGTATCGGAGACATTCAGTACTTC.

The chain is built from TRBV4-1 and TRBJ2-1; D might be TRBD1 (7 bases). Germline V gene sequence: CDR1 MGHRA, CDR2 YSYEKL. The V and J ends lost 5 bases and 11 bases respectively, with 16 bases between them. The CDR3 consists of 13 residues. The CDR3 DNA sequence: TGCGCCAGCAGCGAAACACAGGGGACTCAGCAGTTCTTC. Translated, it gives CASSETQGTQQFF.

This sequence joins TRBV19 and TRBJ2-7; 7 bases agree with TRBD2. CDR3 length: 14 residues. In germline, CDR1 is LNHDA, CDR2 SQIVND (reference sequence). Unmatched junction bases numbered 3, after V lost 1 base and J lost 3 bases. The CDR3 here is CASSIASGDYEQYF. DNA of the CDR3: TGTGCCAGTAGTATAGCTAGCGGTGACTACGAGCAGTACTTC.

The chain uses TRBV9 and TRBJ2-1; 11 bases are shared with TRBD2. V lost 3 bases, J lost 10 bases, and 9 bases stayed unmatched. The CDR3 loop spans 15 amino acids. CDR1 is SGDLS, CDR2 YYNGEE, per germline. The CDR3 DNA is TGTGCCAGCAGCGCCTTTAGCGGGGGGGGTGGCGAGCAGTTCTTC. This gives the protein CASSAFSGGGGEQFF. Combining the CDR3 with reference TRBV9 and TRBJ2-1 gives the whole variable domain DSGVTQTPKHLITATGQRVTLRCSPRSGDLSVYWYQQSLDQGLQFLIQYYNGEERAKGNILERFSAQQFPDLHSELNLSSLELGDSALYFCASSAFSGGGGEQFFGPGTRLTVL.

The chain carries TRBV11-3 and TRBJ1-3, with TRBD1 as a possible D gene (6 bases). This CDR3 region has 15 residues. Germline-derived CDR1 and CDR2 are SGHNT and YENEEA. V was shortened by 1 base and J by 2 bases, with 9 bases between the two germline ends. CDR3 in DNA: TGTGCCAGCAGCTTAGCAGGGGTACCTGGAAACACCATATATTTT. Its translation: CASSLAGVPGNTIYF.

V gene TRBV10-3 combines with J gene TRBJ2-7, with 15 bases aligning to TRBD2. V was pared by 6 bases and J by 5 bases, with 2 bases of the junction left unmatched. Germline CDR1 ENHRY, CDR2 SYGVKD. The CDR3 is 14 residues long. CDR3: CAIRGTSGRNEQYF. DNA of the CDR3: TGTGCCATCAGGGGGACTAGCGGGAGGAACGAGCAGTACTTC.

The chain uses TRBV18 and TRBJ1-1; 10 bases are shared with TRBD1. The CDR3 spans 14 residues. Germline CDR1 reads KGHSH; CDR2 reads LQKENI. J gave up 6 bases and V 3 bases, and 4 bases lay outside the gene matches. The CDR3 DNA sequence: TGTGCCAGCTCACCCTCCGGGACAGGGGCTGAAGCTTTCTTT. It codes for CASSPSGTGAEAFF.

This clone appeared a single time. CDR3 residues: CASSQDRGGQETQYF. The DNA for the CDR3 is TGTGCCAGCAGCCAAGATCGGGGGGGCCAAGAGACCCAGTACTTC. The chain employs TRBV4-2 and TRBJ2-5, with 8 positions matching TRBD2. Germline assignment: CDR1 LGHNA and CDR2 YNFKEQ. V dropped 0 bases and J dropped 1; count of bases not matched to a gene: 1. The CDR3 has 15 amino acids.

Only one count was recorded for this clone. The V call is TRBV7-8, the J call TRBJ2-7; D gene uncertain. The CDR3 sequence is 12 residues long. Between the trimmed V and J ends, which lost 2 bases and 2 bases, there was a span of 4 bases. CDR1 is SGHVS, CDR2 FQNEAQ, per germline. CDR3 sequence reads: CASSLTTYEQYF. CDR3 in DNA: TGTGCCAGCAGCTTAACTACCTACGAGCAGTACTTC.

J is TRBJ2-2 and V is TRBV5-1; weak D call: TRBD1 (5 bases). The CDR3 spans 13 residues. V lost 1 base to trimming and J lost 5 bases, with 6 bases between them. Germline V gives CDR1 SGHRS, CDR2 YFSETQ. The CDR3 is CASSLTGTGELFF. The DNA of the CDR3 is TGCGCCAGCAGCTTGACAGGTACCGGGGAGCTGTTTTTT.

This clone was found a few times. The chain uses TRBV5-4 and TRBJ2-2; maybe TRBD2 (6 bases). The CDR3 loop spans 15 amino acids. Trimming removed 3 bases at V and 1 base at J, with 10 bases between. Per the germline V gene, CDR1 is SGHNT and CDR2 is YYREEE (reference sequence). The CDR3 sequence: CASSWGSGNTGELFF. CDR3 DNA sequence: TGTGCCAGCAGCTGGGGTAGCGGGAACACCGGGGAGCTGTTTTTT.

The chain has TRBV25-1 and TRBJ2-2, with 7 bases lining up with TRBD1. The trim removed 2 bases at V and 3 bases at J, leaving 6 bases unmatched. Germline V CDR1 and CDR2: MGHDK, SYGVNS. The CDR3 is made up of 16 amino acids. The chain's CDR3 is CASSERQGLYTGELFF. For the CDR3, the DNA is TGTGCCAGCAGTGAAAGACAGGGTTTGTACACCGGGGAGCTGTTTTTT. The variable domain in full, completed from reference TRBV25-1 and TRBJ2-2, reads EADIYQTPRYLVIGTGKKITLECSQTMGHDKMYWYQQDPGMELHLIHYSYGVNSTEKGDLSSESTVSRIRTEHFPLTLESARPSHTSQYLCASSERQGLYTGELFFGEGSRLTVL.

The rearrangement joins TRBV7-2 to TRBJ2-1, with 9 bases fitting TRBD1. CDR1 and CDR2 (germline): SGHTA, FQGNSA. This CDR3 region has 16 residues. Losses at the gene ends were 3 bases for V and 4 bases for J; bases not matched to a gene: 7. The CDR3 sequence: CASSFSTGQGYNEQFF. As DNA, the CDR3 is TGTGCCAGCAGCTTCTCTACGGGACAGGGATACAATGAGCAGTTCTTC.

The chain carries TRBV6-1 and TRBJ1-4; maybe TRBD1 (6 bases). Looked up from germline, CDR1 is MNHNS and CDR2 is SASEGT. The CDR3 has 16 amino acids. Trimming cost V 3 bases and J 4 bases, with 15 bases left between them. CDR3 coding DNA: TGTGCCAGCAGTGATCCATCGGGACACTTTAATGAAAAACTGTTTTTT. Translated: CASSDPSGHFNEKLFF.

The chain employs TRBV2 and TRBJ1-5; no definite D call. CDR1 and CDR2 from the germline V gene are SNHLY and FYNNEI. V lost 6 bases and J 3 bases, leaving 15 bases between the germline ends. The CDR3 sequence is 15 residues long. The CDR3 region has the DNA TGTGCCAGCAGCGGAGGGCAGATACACAATCAGCCCCAGCATTTT. Translation gives CASSGGQIHNQPQHF.

The rearrangement uses TRBV19 and TRBJ2-7, with D perhaps TRBD1 (5 bases). This CDR3 comprises 14 residues. V lost 0 bases to trimming and J lost 2 bases, with 8 bases between them. The V gene's germline CDR1 is LNHDA and CDR2 SQIVND (reference sequence). The chain's CDR3 is CASSIDSTAYEQYF. CDR3 nucleotides: TGTGCCAGTAGTATAGATTCGACAGCCTACGAGCAGTACTTC.

The chain is built from TRBV7-9 and TRBJ2-3, with a tentative D call TRBD2 (5 bases). Germline CDR1 reads SEHNR; CDR2 reads FQNEAQ (reference sequence). The CDR3 loop spans 14 amino acids. The V end was cut by 5 bases, the J end by 1 base, with 10 bases between. The CDR3 here is CASSPPRGTDTQYF. The CDR3 DNA is TGTGCCAGCAGCCCCCCGAGGGGCACAGATACGCAGTATTTT.

This clone was found a few times. V and J are TRBV7-8 and TRBJ2-7, with 9 positions matching TRBD1. Germline V gene sequence: CDR1 SGHVS, CDR2 FQNEAQ. V trimming: 2 bases; J trimming: 2 bases; junction bases outside the gene matches: 1. This CDR3 region has 14 residues. The CDR3 reads CASSLRDRAYEQYF. The CDR3 DNA sequence: TGTGCCAGCAGCTTAAGGGACAGGGCCTACGAGCAGTACTTC.

The chain joins TRBV5-4 to TRBJ2-1, with 9 bases lining up with TRBD2. Germline V gives CDR1 SGHNT, CDR2 YYREEE (reference sequence). With V trimmed by 4 bases and J by 4 bases, 6 bases remained unmatched. CDR3 size: 15 residues. CDR3 in amino acids: CASSRGLAGYNEQFF. CDR3 sequence (DNA): TGTGCCAGCAGCCGGGGGCTAGCGGGGTACAATGAGCAGTTCTTC.

A single count supports this clone. The chain links TRBV5-4 to TRBJ2-1; 12 bases align to TRBD2. CDR1 is SGHNT, CDR2 YYREEE, per germline (reference sequence). There are 16 residues in the CDR3. Losses at the gene ends were 3 bases for V and 4 bases for J; bases not matched to a gene: 5. As DNA, the CDR3 is TGTGCCAGCAGCTCCAGGACTAGCGGGATTTACAATGAGCAGTTCTTC. Its translation: CASSSRTSGIYNEQFF. Filled out from reference TRBV5-4 and TRBJ2-1, the complete variable domain reads ETGVTQSPTHLIKTRGQQVTLRCSSQSGHNTVSWYQQALGQGPQFIFQYYREEENGRGNFPPRFSGLQFPNYSSELNVNALELDDSALYLCASSSRTSGIYNEQFFGPGTRLTVL.